This TCR beta chain was identified during a study of shared clonotypes between healthy human individuals. Turning to the study itself: Ranging from 18 to 49 in age, donors were a couple of women and a few men. Findings and caveats of the study: Estimated clonotype richness was generally higher in naive than memory subsets.

With regard to this clone: What it recognizes is unknown.

On sorted subsets, replicate PCRs used roughly 220 ng DNA, or roughly 30,000 T cell genomes. Data came from immunoSEQ multiplex PCR; TCRdb stores just in-frame clones and leaves some out. This table has some 2,100,000 clones, approximately 95% appearing once. The CDR3 contains 15 residues. V was pared by 2 bases and J by 7 bases, with 13 bases of the junction left unmatched. The germline V gene encodes CDR1 GTSNPN and CDR2 SVGIG (reference sequence). What was sequenced was naive CD4+ T cells sorted from blood. Sample subset: CD45RA+ positively selected. This chain connects TRBV30 to TRBJ1-2; 7 nucleotides agree with TRBD1. This receptor was taken from a man in his late teens or twenties in good health. CDR3 sequence reads: CAWSPDAGGRGGYTF. In DNA, the CDR3 is TGTGCCTGGAGTCCCGATGCAGGGGGGAGAGGTGGCTACACCTTC.